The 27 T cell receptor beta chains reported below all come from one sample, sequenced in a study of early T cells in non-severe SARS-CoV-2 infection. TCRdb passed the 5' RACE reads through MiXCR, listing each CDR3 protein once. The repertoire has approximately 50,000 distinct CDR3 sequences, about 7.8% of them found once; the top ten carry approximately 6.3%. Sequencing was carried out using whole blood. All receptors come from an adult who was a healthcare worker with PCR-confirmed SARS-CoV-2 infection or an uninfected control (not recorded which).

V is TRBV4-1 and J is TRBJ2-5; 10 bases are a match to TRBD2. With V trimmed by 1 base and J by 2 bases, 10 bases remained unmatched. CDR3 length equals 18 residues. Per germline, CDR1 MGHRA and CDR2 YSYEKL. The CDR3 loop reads CASSQVFERGGPQETQYF. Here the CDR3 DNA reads TGCGCCAGCAGCCAAGTATTCGAGCGGGGGGGACCACAAGAGACCCAGTACTTC.

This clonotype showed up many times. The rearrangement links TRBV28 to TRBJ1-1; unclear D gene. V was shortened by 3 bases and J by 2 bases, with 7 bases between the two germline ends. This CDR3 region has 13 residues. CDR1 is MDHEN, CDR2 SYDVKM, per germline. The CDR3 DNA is TGTGCCAGCAGTTTGTCAGGAAACACTGAAGCTTTCTTT. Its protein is CASSLSGNTEAFF. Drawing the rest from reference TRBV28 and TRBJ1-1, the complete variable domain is DVKVTQSSRYLVKRTGEKVFLECVQDMDHENMFWYRQDPGLGLRLIYFSYDVKMKEKGDIPEGYSVSREKKERFSLILESASTNQTSMYLCASSLSGNTEAFFGQGTRLTVV.

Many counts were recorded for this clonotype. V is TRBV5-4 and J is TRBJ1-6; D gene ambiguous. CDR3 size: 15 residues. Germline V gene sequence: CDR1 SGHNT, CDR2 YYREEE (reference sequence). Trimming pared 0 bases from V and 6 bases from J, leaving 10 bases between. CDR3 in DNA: TGTGCCAGCAGCTTGGTGGGTGGTGGTAATTCACCCCTCCACTTT. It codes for CASSLVGGGNSPLHF.

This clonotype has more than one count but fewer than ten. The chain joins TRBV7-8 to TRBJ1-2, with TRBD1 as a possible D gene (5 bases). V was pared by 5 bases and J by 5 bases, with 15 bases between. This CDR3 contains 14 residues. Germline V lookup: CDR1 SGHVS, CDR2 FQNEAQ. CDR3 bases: TGTGCCAGCAGCCCGAAACGGGGCGCGTATGGCTACACCTTC. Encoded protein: CASSPKRGAYGYTF.

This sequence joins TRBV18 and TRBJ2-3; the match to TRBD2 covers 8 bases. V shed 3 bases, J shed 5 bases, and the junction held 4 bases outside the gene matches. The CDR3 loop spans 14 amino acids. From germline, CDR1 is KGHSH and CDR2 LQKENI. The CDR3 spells CASSPGLGRDTQYF. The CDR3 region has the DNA TGTGCCAGCTCACCGGGACTAGGAAGAGATACGCAGTATTTT. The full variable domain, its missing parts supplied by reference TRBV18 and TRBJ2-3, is NAGVMQNPRHLVRRRGQEARLRCSPMKGHSHVYWYRQLPEEGLKFMVYLQKENIIDESGMPKERFSAEFPKEGPSILRIQQVVRGDSAAYFCASSPGLGRDTQYFGPGTRLTVL.

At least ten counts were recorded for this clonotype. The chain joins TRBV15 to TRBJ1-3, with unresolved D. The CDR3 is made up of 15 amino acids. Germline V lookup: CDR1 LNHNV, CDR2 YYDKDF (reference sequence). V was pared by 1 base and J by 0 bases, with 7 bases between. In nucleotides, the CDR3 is TGTGCCACCAGCAGAGCCCCTGTCTCTGGAAACACCATATATTTT. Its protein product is CATSRAPVSGNTIYF.

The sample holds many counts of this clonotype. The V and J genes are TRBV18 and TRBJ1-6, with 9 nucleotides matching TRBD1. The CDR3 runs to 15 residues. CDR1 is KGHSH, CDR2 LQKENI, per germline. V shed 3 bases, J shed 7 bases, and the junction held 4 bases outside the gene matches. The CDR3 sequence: CASSPGQGQNSPLHF. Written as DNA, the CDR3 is TGTGCCAGCTCACCGGGACAGGGTCAGAATTCACCCCTCCACTTT.

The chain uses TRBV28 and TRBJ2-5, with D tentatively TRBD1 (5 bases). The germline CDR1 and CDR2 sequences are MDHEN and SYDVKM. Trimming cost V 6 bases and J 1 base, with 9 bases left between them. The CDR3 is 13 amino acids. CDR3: CASSVRVQETQYF. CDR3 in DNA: TGTGCCAGCAGCGTCAGGGTCCAAGAGACCCAGTACTTC. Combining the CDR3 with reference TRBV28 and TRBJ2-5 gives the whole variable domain DVKVTQSSRYLVKRTGEKVFLECVQDMDHENMFWYRQDPGLGLRLIYFSYDVKMKEKGDIPEGYSVSREKKERFSLILESASTNQTSMYLCASSVRVQETQYFGPGTRLLVL.

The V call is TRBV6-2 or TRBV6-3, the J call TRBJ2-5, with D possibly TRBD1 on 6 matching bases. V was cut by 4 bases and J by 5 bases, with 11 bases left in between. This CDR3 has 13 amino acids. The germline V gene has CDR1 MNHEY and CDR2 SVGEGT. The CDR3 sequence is CASSWNREETQYF. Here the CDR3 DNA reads TGTGCCAGCAGTTGGAACAGGGAGGAGACCCAGTACTTC.

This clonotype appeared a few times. The CDR3 DNA reads as TGTGCCTGGAGTGTACTTGGTGGGAGAAACACTGAAGCTTTCTTT. Translation: CAWSVLGGRNTEAFF. V and J are TRBV30 and TRBJ1-1; the D is unclear. The germline V and J ends were trimmed by 0 bases and 2 bases, with 13 bases remaining between them. The length of the CDR3 is 15 residues. Germline lookup yields CDR1 GTSNPN and CDR2 SVGIG (reference sequence).

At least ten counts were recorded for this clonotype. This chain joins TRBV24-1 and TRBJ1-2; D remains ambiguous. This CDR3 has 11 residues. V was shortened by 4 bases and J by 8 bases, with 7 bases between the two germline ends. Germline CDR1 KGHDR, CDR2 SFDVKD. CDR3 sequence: CATSEGLGYTF. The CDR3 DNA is TGTGCCACCAGTGAAGGCCTCGGCTACACCTTC.

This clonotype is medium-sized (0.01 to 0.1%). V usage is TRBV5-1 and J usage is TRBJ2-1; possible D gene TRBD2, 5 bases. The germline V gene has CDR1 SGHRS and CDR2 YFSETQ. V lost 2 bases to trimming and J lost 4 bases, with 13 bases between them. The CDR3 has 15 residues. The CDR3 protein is CASSFPGELYNEQFF. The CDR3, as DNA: TGCGCCAGCAGCTTTCCCGGGGAATTATACAATGAGCAGTTCTTC. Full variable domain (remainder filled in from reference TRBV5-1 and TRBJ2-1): KAGVTQTPRYLIKTRGQQVTLSCSPISGHRSVSWYQQTPGQGLQFLFEYFSETQRNKGNFPGRFSGRQFSNSRSEMNVSTLELGDSALYLCASSFPGELYNEQFFGPGTRLTVL.

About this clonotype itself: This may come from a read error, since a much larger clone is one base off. CDR3 amino acids: CSARRRSSYHEQFF. The CDR3 region has the DNA TGCAGTGCTAGGCGAAGGAGCTCCTACCATGAGCAGTTCTTC. The chain has TRBV20-1 and TRBJ2-1; D is undetermined. CDR3 size: 14 residues. Germline assignment: CDR1 DFQATT and CDR2 SNEGSKA (reference sequence).

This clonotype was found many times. The CDR3 nucleotides read TGTGCCAGCAGATCTTTGAGAGGAGGGAACTACAATGAGCAGTTCTTC. It is translated as CASRSLRGGNYNEQFF. The gene calls are TRBV5-6 and TRBJ2-1, with TRBD2 as a possible D gene (6 bases). Trimming shortened V by 5 bases and J by 3 bases, and 18 bases separated the two germline ends. The CDR3 is made up of 16 amino acids. Germline assignment: CDR1 SGHDT and CDR2 YYEEEE. Drawing the rest from reference TRBV5-6 and TRBJ2-1, the complete variable domain is DAGVTQSPTHLIKTRGQQVTLRCSPKSGHDTVSWYQQALGQGPQFIFQYYEEEERQRGNFPDRFSGHQFPNYSSELNVNALLLGDSALYLCASRSLRGGNYNEQFFGPGTRLTVL.

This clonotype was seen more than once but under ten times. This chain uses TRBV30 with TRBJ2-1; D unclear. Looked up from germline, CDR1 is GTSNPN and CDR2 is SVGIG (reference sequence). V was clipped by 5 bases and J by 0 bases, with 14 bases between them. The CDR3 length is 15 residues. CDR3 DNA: TGTGCCTGGTCGGCCGCAATGAGCTCCTACAATGAGCAGTTCTTC. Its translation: CAWSAAMSSYNEQFF.

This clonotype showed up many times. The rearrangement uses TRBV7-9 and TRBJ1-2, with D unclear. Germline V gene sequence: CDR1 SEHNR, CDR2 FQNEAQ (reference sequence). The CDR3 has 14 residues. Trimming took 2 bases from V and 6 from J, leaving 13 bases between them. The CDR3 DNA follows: TGTGCCAGCAGCTTAACCTCAACAGCCAATGGCTACACCTTC. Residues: CASSLTSTANGYTF.

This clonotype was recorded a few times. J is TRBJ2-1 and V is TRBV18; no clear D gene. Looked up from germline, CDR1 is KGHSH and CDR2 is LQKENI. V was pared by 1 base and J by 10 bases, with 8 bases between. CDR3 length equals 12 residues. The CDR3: CASSPLSFEQFF. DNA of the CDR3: TGTGCCAGCTCACCACTAAGTTTCGAGCAGTTCTTC.

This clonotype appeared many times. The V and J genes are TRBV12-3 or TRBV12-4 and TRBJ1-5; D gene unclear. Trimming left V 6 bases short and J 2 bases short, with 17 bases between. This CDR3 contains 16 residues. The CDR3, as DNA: TGTGCCAGCAGCCCCACCCCGGGAACCGGCAATCAGCCCCAGCATTTT. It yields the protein CASSPTPGTGNQPQHF.

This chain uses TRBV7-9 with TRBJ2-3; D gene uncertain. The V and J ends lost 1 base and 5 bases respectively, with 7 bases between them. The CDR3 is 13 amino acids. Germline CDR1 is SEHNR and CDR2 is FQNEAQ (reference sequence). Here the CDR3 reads CASSLDGRDTQYF. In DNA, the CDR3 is TGTGCCAGCAGCTTAGACGGAAGAGATACGCAGTATTTT.

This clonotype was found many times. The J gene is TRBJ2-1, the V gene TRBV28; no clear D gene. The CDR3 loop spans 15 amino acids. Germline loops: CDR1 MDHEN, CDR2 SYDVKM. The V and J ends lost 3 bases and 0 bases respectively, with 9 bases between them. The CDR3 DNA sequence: TGTGCCAGCAGTTTGACTCCACGCTCCTACAATGAGCAGTTCTTC. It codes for CASSLTPRSYNEQFF.

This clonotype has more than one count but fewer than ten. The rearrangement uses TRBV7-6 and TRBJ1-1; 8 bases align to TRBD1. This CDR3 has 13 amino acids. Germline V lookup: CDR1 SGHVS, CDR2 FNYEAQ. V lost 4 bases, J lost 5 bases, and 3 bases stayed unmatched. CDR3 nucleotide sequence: TGTGCCAGCAGCTCAGACAGGGGTACTGAAGCTTTCTTT. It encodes CASSSDRGTEAFF.

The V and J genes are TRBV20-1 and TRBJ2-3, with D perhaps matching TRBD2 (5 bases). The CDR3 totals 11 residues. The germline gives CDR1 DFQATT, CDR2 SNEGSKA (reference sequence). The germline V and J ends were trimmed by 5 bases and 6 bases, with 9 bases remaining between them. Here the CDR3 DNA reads TGCAGTGCTCTTAGCGCGGATACGCAGTATTTT. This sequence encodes CSALSADTQYF.

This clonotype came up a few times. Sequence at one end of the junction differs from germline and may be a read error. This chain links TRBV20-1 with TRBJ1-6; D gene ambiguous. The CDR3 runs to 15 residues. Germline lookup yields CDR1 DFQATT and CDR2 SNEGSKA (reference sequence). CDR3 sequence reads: CSARDPNSHNSPLHF. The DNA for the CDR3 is TGCAGTGCTAGAGATCCCAACTCCCATAATTCACCCCTCCACTTT.

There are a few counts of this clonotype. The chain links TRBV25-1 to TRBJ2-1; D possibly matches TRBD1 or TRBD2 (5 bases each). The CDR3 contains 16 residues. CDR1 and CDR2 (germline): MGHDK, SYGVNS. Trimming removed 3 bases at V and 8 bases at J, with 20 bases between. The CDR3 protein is CASSESPGRSDDEQFF. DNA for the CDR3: TGTGCCAGCAGTGAGTCACCGGGACGGAGCGACGATGAGCAGTTCTTC.

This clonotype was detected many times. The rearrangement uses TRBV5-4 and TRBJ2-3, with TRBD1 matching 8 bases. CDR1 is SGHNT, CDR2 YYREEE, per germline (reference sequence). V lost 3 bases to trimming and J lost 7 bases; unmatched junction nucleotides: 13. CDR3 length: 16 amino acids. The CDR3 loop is CASSWGPGQDSHTQYF. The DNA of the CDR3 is TGTGCCAGCAGCTGGGGTCCGGGACAGGATAGTCATACGCAGTATTTT.

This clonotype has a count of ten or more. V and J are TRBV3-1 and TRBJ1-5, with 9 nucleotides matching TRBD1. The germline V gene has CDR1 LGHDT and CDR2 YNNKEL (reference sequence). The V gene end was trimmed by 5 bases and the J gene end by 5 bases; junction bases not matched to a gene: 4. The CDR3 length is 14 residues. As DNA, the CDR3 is TGTGCCAGCAGCGAAGGGACAGGGTATCAGCCCCAGCATTTT. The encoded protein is CASSEGTGYQPQHF.

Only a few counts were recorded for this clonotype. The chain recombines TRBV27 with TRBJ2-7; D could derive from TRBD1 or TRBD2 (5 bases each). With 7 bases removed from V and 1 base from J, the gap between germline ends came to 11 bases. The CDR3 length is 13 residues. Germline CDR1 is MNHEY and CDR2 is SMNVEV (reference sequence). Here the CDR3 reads CASTTGRSYEQYF. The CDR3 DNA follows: TGTGCCAGCACCACGGGACGGTCCTACGAGCAGTACTTC.